Presented here are 18 T cell receptor beta chains from one specimen sequenced in a study of control samples from healthy donors and cancer patients. Measured with immunoSEQ multiplex PCR; TCRdb has only the in-frame clones, and not every one. Of some 100,000 clones in the sample, about 89% were seen once. The sequencing sample was made of blood. These receptors came from a woman in her 50s in good health.

This chain joins TRBV5-1 and TRBJ2-3; 7 nucleotides align to TRBD1. Germline trimming cut 0 bases from V and 11 bases from J; bases unmatched to any gene: 12. Germline V gene lookup returns CDR1 SGHRS and CDR2 YFSETQ. The CDR3 totals 15 residues. The CDR3 DNA reads as TGCGCCAGCAGCTTGGAAATCGGGGACAGCCGAATGCAGTATTTT. Residues: CASSLEIGDSRMQYF. The full variable domain, its missing parts supplied by reference TRBV5-1 and TRBJ2-3, is KAGVTQTPRYLIKTRGQQVTLSCSPISGHRSVSWYQQTPGQGLQFLFEYFSETQRNKGNFPGRFSGRQFSNSRSEMNVSTLELGDSALYLCASSLEIGDSRMQYFGPGTRLTVL.

The J gene is TRBJ2-6, the V gene TRBV25-1, with D possibly TRBD1 on 5 matching bases. CDR1 MGHDK and CDR2 SYGVNS come from the germline V gene. The CDR3 sequence is 16 residues long. V gave up 3 bases and J gave up 3 bases, with 12 bases separating them. The CDR3 here is CASSDPQGSGANVLTF. CDR3 DNA: TGTGCCAGCAGTGACCCGCAGGGTAGTGGGGCCAACGTCCTGACTTTC. Full variable domain (remainder filled in from reference TRBV25-1 and TRBJ2-6): EADIYQTPRYLVIGTGKKITLECSQTMGHDKMYWYQQDPGMELHLIHYSYGVNSTEKGDLSSESTVSRIRTEHFPLTLESARPSHTSQYLCASSDPQGSGANVLTFGAGSRLTVL.

The chain is built from TRBV12-5 and TRBJ2-2; 9 bases align to TRBD1. The CDR3 runs to 14 residues. Trimming at V came to 6 bases and at J to 9 bases, leaving 8 bases not matched to a gene. Germline V gene lookup returns CDR1 LGHNT and CDR2 FRNRAP. CDR3 amino acids: CASGRETGGRELFF. CDR3 DNA: TGTGCTAGTGGCCGCGAAACAGGGGGCAGGGAGCTGTTTTTT.

This clone was detected once. This chain connects TRBV4-1 to TRBJ2-1; TRBD2 is a possible D gene (6 bases). The germline V gene has CDR1 MGHRA and CDR2 YSYEKL. The CDR3 is 15 amino acids. Trimming stripped 6 bases from V and 8 bases from J, with 20 bases between. CDR3 DNA sequence: TGCGCCAGCAGTCGCCCCGGGACTCTTGGCGATGAGCAGTTCTTC. Protein sequence: CASSRPGTLGDEQFF.

DNA of the CDR3: TGTGCCAGCAGCTTGGCGGGGCTAGCGGGAGAAGAAGAGACCCAGTACTTC. Amino acids: CASSLAGLAGEEETQYF. This chain uses TRBV5-6 with TRBJ2-5, with 10 bases that match TRBD2. V was clipped by 0 bases and J by 3 bases; unmatched bases: 8. The length of the CDR3 is 17 residues. The germline V gene encodes CDR1 SGHDT and CDR2 YYEEEE.

This sequence joins TRBV7-9 and TRBJ2-7; possible D gene TRBD2, 6 bases. Germline V gene data show CDR1 as SEHNR and CDR2 as FQNEAQ (reference sequence). This CDR3 spans 14 amino acids. Trimming shortened V by 0 bases and J by 6 bases, and 12 bases separated the two germline ends. CDR3 loop: CASSLAGTLFEQYF. CDR3 DNA sequence: TGTGCCAGCAGCTTAGCGGGGACTTTGTTCGAGCAGTACTTC.

The rearrangement links TRBV5-1 to TRBJ2-6; no firm D call. The germline V gene has CDR1 SGHRS and CDR2 YFSETQ. V was clipped by 10 bases and J by 2 bases, with 16 bases between them. The CDR3 covers 15 residues. CDR3 amino acids: CAPGADFPGANVLTF. For the CDR3, the DNA is TGCGCCCCCGGAGCTGATTTCCCTGGGGCCAACGTCCTGACTTTC.

This chain connects TRBV18 to TRBJ1-6; a possible D gene is TRBD1 (5 bases). The CDR3 has 15 amino acids. V lost 0 bases to trimming and J lost 8 bases, with 11 bases between them. CDR1 is KGHSH, CDR2 LQKENI, per germline. CDR3 sequence reads: CASSPPQGGDSPLHF. CDR3 nucleotide sequence: TGTGCCAGCTCACCACCTCAGGGCGGGGATTCACCCCTCCACTTT.

The chain employs TRBV13 and TRBJ1-5; 8 positions match TRBD1. This CDR3 contains 13 residues. Trimming at V came to 5 bases and at J to 6 bases, leaving 3 bases not matched to a gene. CDR1 PRHDT and CDR2 FYEKMQ come from the germline V gene (reference sequence). This chain's CDR3 is CASSDRGSQPQHF. The CDR3 DNA follows: TGTGCCAGCAGCGACAGGGGAAGTCAGCCCCAGCATTTT. Looking up the rest from reference TRBV13 and TRBJ1-5 gives the full variable domain: AAGVIQSPRHLIKEKRETATLKCYPIPRHDTVYWYQQGPGQDPQFLISFYEKMQSDKGSIPDRFSAQQFSDYHSELNMSSLELGDSALYFCASSDRGSQPQHFGDGTRLSIL.

The chain is built from TRBV2 and TRBJ1-1, with D perhaps matching TRBD1 (6 bases). Trimming stripped 7 bases from V and 7 bases from J, with 19 bases between. The CDR3 consists of 14 residues. The V gene's germline CDR1 is SNHLY and CDR2 FYNNEI. CDR3 residues: CASINRVRSDEAFF. The CDR3, as DNA: TGTGCCAGCATTAACAGGGTACGTTCGGATGAAGCTTTCTTT.

V is TRBV7-9 and J is TRBJ2-1; D uncertain. From germline, CDR1 is SEHNR and CDR2 FQNEAQ (reference sequence). The V and J ends lost 5 bases and 2 bases respectively, with 16 bases between them. CDR3 size: 16 residues. CDR3 region: CASSPYPSAPYNEQFF. CDR3 nucleotide sequence: TGTGCCAGCAGCCCCTATCCAAGCGCACCCTACAATGAGCAGTTCTTC.

This clone was detected only once. The chain uses TRBV9 and TRBJ2-3; D possibly corresponds to TRBD2 (5 bases). Germline CDR1 reads SGDLS; CDR2 reads YYNGEE. V was cut by 0 bases and J by 0 bases, with 14 bases left in between. The CDR3 runs 17 residues. The CDR3 DNA reads as TGTGCCAGCAGCGTAGAAAAGGACTTAAGGAGCACAGATACGCAGTATTTT. This codes for CASSVEKDLRSTDTQYF.

This rearrangement joins TRBV11-2 to TRBJ2-3, with a weak D call TRBD2 (6 bases). V lost 1 base and J 11 bases, leaving 19 bases between the germline ends. Germline assignment: CDR1 SGHAT and CDR2 FQNNGV. This CDR3 region has 15 residues. The CDR3 DNA sequence: TGTGCCAGCAGCTTAGGAGGCGGGACCTTAAGCGGGCAGTATTTT. Its protein is CASSLGGGTLSGQYF.

The chain has TRBV11-2 and TRBJ2-3; D gene unclear. V was trimmed by 3 bases and J by 5 bases, leaving 12 bases between them. Germline values: CDR1 SGHAT, CDR2 FQNNGV. This CDR3 has 14 amino acids. In DNA, the CDR3 is TGTGCCAGCAGCTTCGAGCTCTCGGGAGATACGCAGTATTTT. Protein sequence: CASSFELSGDTQYF.

V usage is TRBV7-9 and J usage is TRBJ2-2; D ambiguous. There are 14 residues in the CDR3. V was clipped by 0 bases and J by 7 bases, with 9 bases between them. CDR1 is SEHNR, CDR2 FQNEAQ, per germline (reference sequence). CDR3 sequence reads: CASSLAALVGELFF. Written as DNA, the CDR3 is TGTGCCAGCAGCTTAGCGGCTCTGGTCGGGGAGCTGTTTTTT.

The rearrangement joins TRBV7-3 to TRBJ2-2; D not certain. Per the germline V gene, CDR1 is SGHTA and CDR2 is FQGTGA. This CDR3 contains 12 residues. V dropped 3 bases and J dropped 8 bases, with 7 bases sitting between them. CDR3 loop: CASSLSEGELFF. The CDR3 DNA reads TGTGCCAGCAGCTTGTCAGAAGGGGAGCTGTTTTTT.

This clone was counted a single time. V is TRBV30 and J is TRBJ2-3, with D possibly matching TRBD2 (7 bases). Germline CDR1 is GTSNPN and CDR2 is SVGIG (reference sequence). This CDR3 is built from 15 residues. V shed 1 base and J shed 2 bases, with 13 bases lying between them. The CDR3 region has the DNA TGTGCCTGGAGTGGGACAGCGGGGCTCACAGATACGCAGTATTTT. This sequence encodes CAWSGTAGLTDTQYF.

V is TRBV12-3 or TRBV12-4 and J is TRBJ1-2, with no clear D. The CDR3 contains 13 residues. V was cut by 3 bases and J by 5 bases, with 10 bases left in between. CDR3: CASSFETGYGYTF. The CDR3 DNA is TGTGCCAGCAGTTTTGAGACTGGGTATGGCTACACCTTC.